This paragraph covers one T cell receptor beta chain sequence. The data derive from a study of T cell responses to AZD1222 COVID-19 vaccine. Sequenced by immunoSEQ multiplex PCR; TCRdb stores in-frame clones only, minus some. The table lists roughly 100,000 clones, about 90% of them singletons. The CDR3 contains 15 residues. The sample was peripheral blood, taken on day 0 of AZD1222 vaccination. The V and J genes are TRBV21-1 and TRBJ1-5; TRBD1, as called in the table, went unchecked against the DNA. TRBV21-1 is shown as a pseudogene. This TCR derives from an adult in good health. CDR3 DNA: TGTGCCAGCAGGAAGGGGAAGACTGATAATCAGCCCCAGCATTTT. The encoded protein is CASRKGKTDNQPQHF.